The next 28 T cell receptor beta chains were all read from a single sample in a study of blood T cell repertoires in COVID-19. Repertoires were generated with immunoSEQ multiplex PCR, while TCRdb's copy carries only in-frame clones and drops some. Here the sample spans 130,000 or so clones, about four fifths being singletons. Sequencing was carried out using peripheral blood. The source of these receptors is a woman aged 55-75 years with acute or convalescent COVID-19.

The chain employs TRBV19 and TRBJ2-5; D gene unclear. Germline V CDR1 and CDR2: LNHDA, SQIVND (reference sequence). The CDR3 spans 13 residues. V was cut by 3 bases and J by 5 bases, with 10 bases left in between. CDR3 residues: CASSIPPVETQYF. The CDR3 DNA reads TGTGCCAGTAGTATCCCCCCGGTGGAGACCCAGTACTTC.

The CDR3 protein is CASTIGSSYEQYF. The CDR3 region has the DNA TGTGCCAGCACCATCGGGAGCTCCTACGAGCAGTACTTC. The V gene is TRBV28, the J gene TRBJ2-7; D may be TRBD2 (6 bases). V dropped 7 bases and J dropped 0 bases, with 10 bases sitting between them. Per germline, CDR1 MDHEN and CDR2 SYDVKM. This CDR3 has 13 residues.

At least ten counts were recorded for this clone. This rearrangement joins TRBV4-2 to TRBJ2-5; 7 positions agree with TRBD2. Trimming at V came to 2 bases and at J to 5 bases, leaving 8 bases not matched to a gene. CDR3 length: 15 amino acids. CDR1 is LGHNA, CDR2 YNFKEQ, per germline. In nucleotides, the CDR3 is TGTGCCAGCAGCCAATACGCCGGGAGGCAGGAGACCCAGTACTTC. As protein: CASSQYAGRQETQYF.

This chain joins TRBV4-1 and TRBJ1-1; D perhaps matches TRBD1 (6 bases). V was clipped by 2 bases and J by 4 bases, with 8 bases between them. The CDR3 is made up of 13 amino acids. Germline V lookup: CDR1 MGHRA, CDR2 YSYEKL. In DNA, the CDR3 is TGCGCCAGCAGCCAAAGGGGGTCCACTGAAGCTTTCTTT. It translates to CASSQRGSTEAFF.

The genes are TRBV2 and TRBJ2-1; 8 nucleotides line up with TRBD2. The CDR3 loop spans 14 amino acids. V lost 4 bases to trimming and J lost 4 bases; unmatched junction nucleotides: 3. Germline V CDR1 and CDR2: SNHLY, FYNNEI. The CDR3 spells CASSVGGGYNEQFF. The DNA of the CDR3 is TGTGCCAGCAGTGTTGGCGGGGGGTACAATGAGCAGTTCTTC.

The genes are TRBV6-5 and TRBJ2-1; TRBD1 matches 9 bases. V was clipped by 6 bases and J by 5 bases; unmatched bases: 8. Germline assignment: CDR1 MNHEY and CDR2 SVGAGI. CDR3 size: 15 residues. Written as DNA, the CDR3 is TGTGCCAGCAGGCCCGGGACAGGGCCTAACAATGAGCAGTTCTTC. It specifies CASRPGTGPNNEQFF.

The chain uses TRBV18 and TRBJ1-5, with TRBD1 as a possible D gene (5 bases). Trimming took off 2 bases at V and 7 bases at J, with 12 bases between the two ends. Germline V gives CDR1 KGHSH, CDR2 LQKENI. The CDR3 is made up of 14 amino acids. CDR3 sequence reads: CASSPSTDGQPQHF. CDR3 DNA: TGTGCCAGCTCACCATCGACAGATGGGCAGCCCCAGCATTTT. The full variable domain, completed using reference TRBV18 and TRBJ1-5, is NAGVMQNPRHLVRRRGQEARLRCSPMKGHSHVYWYRQLPEEGLKFMVYLQKENIIDESGMPKERFSAEFPKEGPSILRIQQVVRGDSAAYFCASSPSTDGQPQHFGDGTRLSIL.

The chain couples TRBV5-1 to TRBJ1-1; the D gene is possibly TRBD1 (5 bases). Germline lookup yields CDR1 SGHRS and CDR2 YFSETQ. Between the trimmed V and J ends, which lost 0 bases and 7 bases, there was a span of 13 bases. The CDR3 is 14 residues long. CDR3 loop: CASSLDGTAGEAFF. As DNA, the CDR3 is TGCGCCAGCAGCTTGGACGGGACTGCCGGTGAAGCTTTCTTT.

The chain joins TRBV6-5 to TRBJ1-5; the D gene is possibly TRBD1 (5 bases). The CDR3 spans 15 residues. The germline V gene has CDR1 MNHEY and CDR2 SVGAGI. V lost 5 bases and J lost 1, with 12 bases in between. CDR3 sequence (DNA): TGTGCCAGCAGTATCCGGCGGGGCAGCAATCAGCCCCAGCATTTT. This codes for CASSIRRGSNQPQHF.

The chain employs TRBV19 and TRBJ1-6, with 7 bases that match TRBD1. The V and J ends lost 7 bases and 1 base, in that order; junction bases with no gene match: 10. CDR3 size: 17 residues. The germline V gene encodes CDR1 LNHDA and CDR2 SQIVND (reference sequence). This CDR3 is CASTPGTADSYNSPLHF. The CDR3 DNA reads as TGTGCCAGTACTCCCGGGACAGCAGATTCCTATAATTCACCCCTCCACTTT.

This chain joins TRBV21-1 and TRBJ1-4. TRBV21-1 is shown as a pseudogene. The CDR3 runs 15 residues. CDR3 coding DNA: TGTGCCAGCAGCCCCGGGGTCGCAACTAATGAAAAACTGTTTTTT. Amino acids: CASSPGVATNEKLFF.

The rearrangement joins TRBV27 to TRBJ1-2, with TRBD1 matching over 7 bases. CDR1 MNHEY and CDR2 SMNVEV come from the germline V gene (reference sequence). The V segment lost 2 bases and the J segment 7 bases; nucleotides outside the gene matches: 16. The CDR3 loop spans 17 amino acids. This CDR3 reads CASSLRYTGVALLGYTF. DNA of the CDR3: TGTGCCAGCAGTTTACGCTATACAGGGGTCGCACTCCTTGGCTACACCTTC.

V and J are TRBV7-9 and TRBJ2-5; 10 bases map to TRBD1. Unmatched junction bases numbered 9, after V lost 3 bases and J lost 5 bases. Germline V gene data show CDR1 as SEHNR and CDR2 as FQNEAQ (reference sequence). CDR3 length: 16 residues. CDR3 in DNA: TGTGCCAGCAGCTTGGGGGGACAGGGGTTTAAGGAGACCCAGTACTTC. Residues: CASSLGGQGFKETQYF. Drawing the rest from reference TRBV7-9 and TRBJ2-5, the complete variable domain is DTGVSQNPRHKITKRGQNVTFRCDPISEHNRLYWYRQTLGQGPEFLTYFQNEAQLEKSRLLSDRFSAERPKGSFSTLEIQRTEQGDSAMYLCASSLGGQGFKETQYFGPGTRLLVL.

The chain joins TRBV7-2 to TRBJ1-4; possibly TRBD1 for D (5 bases). The CDR3 spans 13 residues. CDR1 is SGHTA and CDR2 is FQGNSA in the germline V gene. V lost 1 base and J 12 bases, leaving 12 bases between the germline ends. As DNA, the CDR3 is TGTGCCAGCAGCTTAGAGGGGCGAGGACAACTGTTTTTT. Translation gives CASSLEGRGQLFF.

This chain connects TRBV5-6 to TRBJ1-2; 7 bases match TRBD1. The CDR3 is 13 residues long. CDR1 and CDR2 (germline): SGHDT, YYEEEE. Trimming took 3 bases from V and 12 from J; bases not matched to a gene: 11. The CDR3 DNA reads as TGTGCCAGCAGCTGGGGGACAGCAGGACTAAACACCTTC. This gives the protein CASSWGTAGLNTF.

CDR3 sequence reads: CASSPDGTGGTGKLFF. The CDR3 coding sequence is TGCGCCAGCAGCCCGGATGGGACAGGGGGCACAGGGAAACTGTTTTTT. This rearrangement joins TRBV5-1 to TRBJ1-4, with 12 bases fitting TRBD1. The CDR3 has 16 residues. The germline gives CDR1 SGHRS, CDR2 YFSETQ. The V and J ends lost 4 bases and 11 bases, in that order; junction bases with no gene match: 12.

This rearrangement joins TRBV11-2 to TRBJ1-4, with D tentatively TRBD1 (6 bases). Germline CDR1 SGHAT, CDR2 FQNNGV. This CDR3 is 14 amino acids long. V was trimmed by 1 base and J by 8 bases, leaving 11 bases between them. The CDR3 DNA is TGTGCCAGCAGCTTAGGGGGGGGCAGAGAAAAACTGTTTTTT. Its translation is CASSLGGGREKLFF.

The gene calls are TRBV28 and TRBJ1-3; the D is unclear. Between the trimmed V and J ends, which lost 8 bases and 2 bases, there was a span of 4 bases. The length of the CDR3 is 11 residues. Germline V gene sequence: CDR1 MDHEN, CDR2 SYDVKM. In nucleotides, the CDR3 is TGTGCCAGCGGGCCTGGAAACACCATATATTTT. Amino acids: CASGPGNTIYF.

V usage is TRBV2 and J usage is TRBJ1-2; D unresolved. V dropped 7 bases and J dropped 7 bases, with 13 bases sitting between them. Per germline, CDR1 SNHLY and CDR2 FYNNEI. This CDR3 is built from 12 residues. The CDR3 is CASNILSSGYTF. The CDR3, as DNA: TGTGCCAGCAATATCCTCTCGTCTGGCTACACCTTC.

The chain combines TRBV19 with TRBJ2-1; D remains unclear. This CDR3 spans 17 amino acids. Germline CDR1 LNHDA, CDR2 SQIVND (reference sequence). The ends were cut back, 0 bases at V and 5 bases at J, with 17 bases in the middle. CDR3 nucleotide sequence: TGTGCCAGTAGTATAGATCCCCCAGGCCCCCCGCACAATGAGCAGTTCTTC. Its translation is CASSIDPPGPPHNEQFF.

The rearrangement joins TRBV20-1 to TRBJ2-4; 7 bases map to TRBD2. CDR1 DFQATT and CDR2 SNEGSKA come from the germline V gene (reference sequence). This CDR3 has 14 residues. Unmatched junction bases numbered 7, after V lost 3 bases and J lost 5 bases. The CDR3 sequence is CSASRSGRENIQYF. The CDR3 DNA reads as TGCAGTGCTAGTAGATCAGGGAGGGAAAACATTCAGTACTTC.

This clone was observed once. The chain carries TRBV5-6 and TRBJ1-2; D gene ambiguous. The CDR3 is 13 residues long. V dropped 0 bases and J dropped 4 bases, with 7 bases sitting between them. Germline-derived CDR1 and CDR2 are SGHDT and YYEEEE. DNA of the CDR3: TGTGCCAGCAGCTTGGATTTAGTCTATGGCTACACCTTC. It yields the protein CASSLDLVYGYTF.

J is TRBJ1-2 and V is TRBV30; TRBD1 is a possible D gene (5 bases). Germline V gives CDR1 GTSNPN, CDR2 SVGIG (reference sequence). The V and J ends lost 3 bases and 2 bases respectively, with 7 bases between them. This CDR3 has 12 amino acids. Here the CDR3 reads CAWSRGNYGYTF. The CDR3 nucleotides are TGTGCCTGGAGCCGGGGGAACTATGGCTACACCTTC. The whole variable domain, filled in from reference TRBV30 and TRBJ1-2, reads SQTIHQWPATLVQPVGSPLSLECTVEGTSNPNLYWYRQAAGRGLQLLFYSVGIGQISSEVPQNLSASRPQDRQFILSSKKLLLSDSGFYLCAWSRGNYGYTFGSGTRLTVV.

The rearrangement joins TRBV2 to TRBJ2-2; no definite D call. CDR3 length: 18 amino acids. CDR1 and CDR2 (germline): SNHLY, FYNNEI. V gave up 8 bases and J gave up 3 bases, with 25 bases separating them. The CDR3 nucleotides read TGTGCCAGCCTACCTCCACTTCAGAAAATAGCCGACACCGGGGAGCTGTTTTTT. It is translated as CASLPPLQKIADTGELFF. Variable domain in full (rest from reference TRBV2 and TRBJ2-2): EPEVTQTPSHQVTQMGQEVILRCVPISNHLYFYWYRQILGQKVEFLVSFYNNEISEKSEIFDDQFSVERPDGSNFTLKIRSTKLEDSAMYFCASLPPLQKIADTGELFFGEGSRLTVL.

The chain joins TRBV12-3 or TRBV12-4 to TRBJ1-2; TRBD1 might be the D (5 bases). This CDR3 has 13 residues. V dropped 3 bases and J dropped 6 bases, with 11 bases sitting between them. The CDR3 is CASSFLKTDGYTF. CDR3 DNA sequence: TGTGCCAGCAGTTTTCTTAAGACAGATGGCTACACCTTC.

The gene calls are TRBV5-1 and TRBJ1-3, with TRBD1 as a possible D gene (5 bases). Trimming pared 5 bases from V and 0 bases from J, leaving 12 bases between. This CDR3 region has 15 residues. CDR1 and CDR2 from the germline V gene are SGHRS and YFSETQ. This CDR3 reads CASRTSTVSGNTIYF. The CDR3 DNA sequence: TGCGCCAGCAGGACTTCGACAGTCTCTGGAAACACCATATATTTT.

The chain carries TRBV12-3 or TRBV12-4 and TRBJ2-5; perhaps TRBD1 as D (5 bases). Trimming removed 5 bases from V and 2 bases from J, with 9 bases in between. This CDR3 is built from 13 residues. The CDR3 region has the DNA TGTGCCAGCAGTCAAACAGGTCAAGAGACCCAGTACTTC. It translates to CASSQTGQETQYF.

This rearrangement joins TRBV15 to TRBJ1-2; 10 positions agree with TRBD1. Per germline, CDR1 LNHNV and CDR2 YYDKDF (reference sequence). This CDR3 is 14 amino acids long. V dropped 7 bases and J dropped 8; count of bases not matched to a gene: 10. The CDR3 protein is CATTQDRGRKGYTF. The CDR3 nucleotides read TGTGCCACCACCCAAGACAGGGGGCGCAAGGGCTACACCTTC.